One sample yielded the 21 T cell receptor beta chains listed below, sequenced in a study of T cell changes during pregnancy in multiple sclerosis. TCRdb keeps only in-frame clones here, not all; method: immunoSEQ multiplex PCR. The sample has roughly 93,000 clones, under 95% seen once. The material sequenced was peripheral blood, taken in the first trimester of pregnancy. The receptors here all came from a female donor in good health, enrolled as a control in a pregnancy study.

The chain joins TRBV4-1 to TRBJ1-5; TRBD1 matches at 7 bases. In germline, CDR1 is MGHRA, CDR2 YSYEKL. Trimming removed 1 base from V and 0 bases from J; junction bases left unmatched: 9. This CDR3 has 18 amino acids. CDR3 nucleotide sequence: TGCGCCAGCAGCCAAGGGAGGGGGGACAGATATAGCAATCAGCCCCAGCATTTT. It encodes CASSQGRGDRYSNQPQHF.

This rearrangement joins TRBV27 to TRBJ1-2; 10 bases align to TRBD1. The CDR3 consists of 17 residues. J was trimmed by 4 bases and V by 3 bases; bases with no gene match: 11. Germline-derived CDR1 and CDR2 are MNHEY and SMNVEV (reference sequence). The CDR3 DNA is TGTGCCAGCAGTTTGGGTCCGGGACAGGGGCGCGGCTATGGCTACACCTTC. Amino acids: CASSLGPGQGRGYGYTF.

This clone appeared a single time. The chain combines TRBV18 with TRBJ2-2; D is ambiguous. V shed 3 bases and J shed 1 base, with 3 bases lying between them. The length of the CDR3 is 13 residues. Per the germline V gene, CDR1 is KGHSH and CDR2 is LQKENI. CDR3 DNA: TGTGCCAGCTCACCTCTGAACACCGGGGAGCTGTTTTTT. It yields the protein CASSPLNTGELFF.

This chain links TRBV19 with TRBJ2-7; D is possibly TRBD2 (5 bases). This CDR3 region has 13 residues. The germline V gene has CDR1 LNHDA and CDR2 SQIVND (reference sequence). Trimming removed 3 bases at V and 2 bases at J, with 8 bases between. The CDR3 loop is CASSIGLAYEQYF. The DNA for the CDR3 is TGTGCCAGTAGTATCGGACTGGCCTACGAGCAGTACTTC.

DNA for the CDR3: TGTGCCAGCGGAGCAGTCCCGGGGGTTCTGGGGGGCTACACCTTC. Protein product: CASGAVPGVLGGYTF. The chain combines TRBV28 with TRBJ1-2; perhaps TRBD1 as D (5 bases). CDR1 MDHEN and CDR2 SYDVKM come from the germline V gene. V was clipped by 8 bases and J by 8 bases, with 24 bases between them. This CDR3 comprises 15 residues.

The chain uses TRBV10-3 and TRBJ1-1; the match to TRBD1 covers 9 bases. The junction had 13 bases not matched to a gene; V was cut back by 4 bases and J by 4 bases. CDR1 is ENHRY and CDR2 is SYGVKD in the germline V gene. This CDR3 comprises 17 residues. CDR3 sequence reads: CAISGHDLQGAGTEAFF. The DNA of the CDR3 is TGTGCCATCAGTGGACATGACTTACAGGGGGCCGGCACTGAAGCTTTCTTT.

The chain joins TRBV6-5 to TRBJ2-1; 7 bases agree with TRBD2. The germline gives CDR1 MNHEY, CDR2 SVGAGI. Trimming took 0 bases from V and 6 from J; bases not matched to a gene: 5. CDR3 length: 15 amino acids. In DNA, the CDR3 is TGTGCCAGCAGTTACTCCGAAGGGGAGGGCAATGAGCAGTTCTTC. It is translated as CASSYSEGEGNEQFF.

The V and J genes are TRBV27 and TRBJ2-7, with 8 bases aligning to TRBD1. V trimming: 10 bases; J trimming: 3 bases; junction bases outside the gene matches: 8. The CDR3 has 13 amino acids. In germline, CDR1 is MNHEY, CDR2 SMNVEV (reference sequence). CDR3 DNA sequence: TGTGCCACAAGACAGGGGAACGGCTACGAGCAGTACTTC. Translation gives CATRQGNGYEQYF.

The chain combines TRBV9 with TRBJ1-2; 8 nucleotides align to TRBD1. CDR1 SGDLS and CDR2 YYNGEE come from the germline V gene. Trimming cost V 3 bases and J 4 bases; bases outside gene matches: 8. The CDR3 extends over 15 amino acids. The CDR3 reads CASSDPAGGGYGYTF. CDR3 coding DNA: TGTGCCAGCAGCGACCCGGCAGGGGGCGGCTATGGCTACACCTTC.

The chain uses TRBV27 and TRBJ1-2, with a possible D match to TRBD1 (5 bases). The CDR3 has 16 amino acids. V was trimmed by 2 bases and J by 2 bases, leaving 15 bases between them. CDR1 MNHEY and CDR2 SMNVEV come from the germline V gene (reference sequence). The CDR3 is CASSLVAGGGNYGYTF. The CDR3 bases are TGTGCCAGCAGTTTAGTTGCGGGGGGTGGGAACTATGGCTACACCTTC.

The V and J genes are TRBV9 and TRBJ2-1; 10 nucleotides agree with TRBD1. The CDR3 spans 16 residues. Germline loops: CDR1 SGDLS, CDR2 YYNGEE. V was pared by 3 bases and J by 6 bases, with 9 bases of the junction left unmatched. Written as DNA, the CDR3 is TGTGCCAGCAGCGGGGACAGGGGAATTTTAAGCAATGAGCAGTTCTTC. It yields the protein CASSGDRGILSNEQFF. Filled out from reference TRBV9 and TRBJ2-1, the complete variable domain reads DSGVTQTPKHLITATGQRVTLRCSPRSGDLSVYWYQQSLDQGLQFLIQYYNGEERAKGNILERFSAQQFPDLHSELNLSSLELGDSALYFCASSGDRGILSNEQFFGPGTRLTVL.

This CDR3 is CASSVGSTPGNNTF. CDR3 in DNA: TGTGCCAGCAGCGTAGGCAGCACCCCAGGGAATAACACCTTC. The chain links TRBV9 to TRBJ1-2; D might be TRBD1 (5 bases). Germline CDR1 and CDR2: SGDLS and YYNGEE. This CDR3 has 14 amino acids. V shed 0 bases and J shed 12 bases, with 18 bases lying between them.

The V call is TRBV6-5, the J call TRBJ2-7; no firm D call. Germline V gene lookup returns CDR1 MNHEY and CDR2 SVGAGI. CDR3 length: 13 residues. Trimming took 0 bases from V and 5 from J, leaving 8 bases between them. CDR3 sequence reads: CASSYSTEHEQYF. In nucleotides, the CDR3 is TGTGCCAGCAGTTACTCAACAGAACACGAGCAGTACTTC.

This chain links TRBV4-2 with TRBJ2-3; 11 bases match TRBD2. Losses at the gene ends were 1 base for V and 4 bases for J; bases not matched to a gene: 4. The CDR3 covers 16 residues. Germline V CDR1 and CDR2: LGHNA, YNFKEQ. The CDR3: CASSQAALAGADTQYF. The CDR3 DNA is TGTGCCAGCAGCCAAGCGGCACTAGCGGGGGCAGATACGCAGTATTTT.

The rearrangement joins TRBV11-2 to TRBJ1-1; the D gene is possibly TRBD1 (6 bases). CDR3 length equals 15 residues. Deletions cut 5 bases from V and 0 bases from J, with 13 bases between. The germline V gene has CDR1 SGHAT and CDR2 FQNNGV. CDR3: CASSPQGQMNTEAFF. Written as DNA, the CDR3 is TGTGCCAGCAGCCCCCAGGGGCAAATGAACACTGAAGCTTTCTTT.

V is TRBV18 and J is TRBJ2-3; possible D gene TRBD2, 7 bases. In germline, CDR1 is KGHSH, CDR2 LQKENI. CDR3 length equals 14 residues. V lost 8 bases, J lost 5 bases, and 17 bases lay in between. Written as DNA, the CDR3 is TGTGCCAGCCCCCCCTTGGGAGGGGGAGATACGCAGTATTTT. This encodes CASPPLGGGDTQYF.

This clone is a singleton in its sample. V gene TRBV2 combines with J gene TRBJ2-5; TRBD1 matches 7 bases. V gave up 6 bases and J gave up 1 base; unmatched junction bases: 8. The germline gives CDR1 SNHLY, CDR2 FYNNEI. The CDR3 has 15 residues. The CDR3 DNA reads TGTGCCAGCAGGGCCACAGGGGTACGCCAAGAGACCCAGTACTTC. Translation: CASRATGVRQETQYF.

The V call is TRBV5-1, the J call TRBJ2-7, with TRBD2 identical over 10 bases. Germline V gene sequence: CDR1 SGHRS, CDR2 YFSETQ. The CDR3 sequence is 22 residues long. V dropped 0 bases and J dropped 2; count of bases not matched to a gene: 23. The CDR3 nucleotides are TGCGCCAGCAGCTTGGGTAAGCGGGGGGGCTCACCCCTTACCCTCTCTCCCTACGAGCAGTACTTC. Translated: CASSLGKRGGSPLTLSPYEQYF.

The J gene is TRBJ2-7, the V gene TRBV5-4; D possibly corresponds to TRBD2 (6 bases). This CDR3 has 14 residues. Germline V lookup: CDR1 SGHNT, CDR2 YYREEE (reference sequence). With 3 bases removed from V and 7 bases from J, the gap between germline ends came to 17 bases. The CDR3 reads CASSSGTAIGEQYF. The CDR3, as DNA: TGTGCCAGCAGCTCCGGGACTGCGATCGGGGAGCAGTACTTC.

This clone showed up just a few times. The J gene is TRBJ2-7, the V gene TRBV7-6, with 7 bases matching TRBD1. Germline V gene sequence: CDR1 SGHVS, CDR2 FNYEAQ. Trimming removed 3 bases from V and 2 bases from J; junction bases left unmatched: 7. This CDR3 has 15 residues. Here the CDR3 reads CASSLYADRAYEQYF. Written as DNA, the CDR3 is TGTGCCAGCAGCTTGTATGCCGACAGGGCCTACGAGCAGTACTTC.

The rearrangement joins TRBV14 to TRBJ1-2, with unresolved D. CDR1 is SGHDN and CDR2 is FVKESK in the germline V gene. Trimming stripped 1 base from V and 5 bases from J, with 5 bases between. This CDR3 has 12 amino acids. The CDR3, as DNA: TGTGCCAGCAGCCAAGGAGGGTATGGCTACACCTTC. As protein: CASSQGGYGYTF.